This T cell receptor beta chain originates from a study of regulatory and conventional T cells in RAG deficiency. Worth noting for this clone: The antigen is unknown.

The CDR3 is made up of 15 amino acids. Deletions cut 0 bases from V and 3 bases from J, with 11 bases between. The germline V gene has CDR1 LGHNA and CDR2 YSLEER. Conventional CD4+ T cells were sorted from blood as CD25-low CD127-high cells. TCRdb's copy holds only in-frame clones and misses some; the assay was immunoSEQ multiplex PCR. Among roughly 10,000 clones listed, over 85% were seen once. Points from the study as a whole: Compared with controls, unique Treg TCR beta sequences dropped around 100-fold in Omenn syndrome and CID/AS. Shorter CDR3s in all patient subsets; >90% Treg-Tconv overlap in Omenn.

The chain carries TRBV4-3 and TRBJ1-2; possible D gene TRBD1, 6 bases. The receptor was derived from a human donor with RAG deficiency presenting as severe combined immunodeficiency. Sequenced sample: CD4+ effector T cells sorted from blood. The CDR3 DNA reads TGCGCCAGCAGCCAAGATCGACAGGCATACTATGGCTACACCTTC. Its protein is CASSQDRQAYYGYTF.